The clone carrying this T cell receptor beta chain was found once. Seattle patients were enrolled during active infection and followed longitudinally. The data are from a study of blood T cell repertoires in COVID-19. The overall study: Sites across the United States, Italy and Spain contributed samples from acute and convalescent COVID-19. T cells, B-cell-depleted T cells, or PBMCs supplied cDNA or gDNA.

Per the original data handling: Using reference gene primer amplification, nucleated cell counts were estimated. TCRdb keeps only in-frame clones here, not all; method: immunoSEQ multiplex PCR. That table gives V, J and clone size, and the DNA gave D and trimming. Among roughly 340,000 clones listed, about nine tenths were seen once. This CDR3 region has 17 residues. After removal of 2 bases from V and 2 bases from J, the junction contained 12 bases not matched to a gene. CDR1 and CDR2 from the germline V gene are SGHRS and YFSETQ. The sequenced sample consisted of peripheral blood. The origin of this receptor is a woman in her 50s with COVID-19, enrolled during active disease. V and J are TRBV5-1 and TRBJ2-5; 7 nucleotides line up with TRBD1. CDR3 amino acids: CASSLQGRVDSQETQYF. CDR3 DNA: TGCGCCAGCAGCTTACAGGGGCGTGTGGACTCACAAGAGACCCAGTACTTC.